This section outlines one T cell receptor (beta chain) sequence together with its context. As yet, its antigen is unknown. The data belong to a study of synovial regulatory T cells in juvenile arthritis. The approximately eleven donors had active juvenile idiopathic arthritis, with 3 polyarticular and 8 oligoarticular cases. The CDR3 contains 15 residues. The coding DNA is unavailable. Germline CDR1 is SGHNT and CDR2 is YYREEE (reference sequence). Clones were sequenced by immunoSEQ multiplex PCR, and TCRdb holds only the in-frame ones, with some missing. The repertoire shows 8,500 to 10,000 clones; the top ten hold about 1.8%. Study-wide results and caveats: Synovial Tregs shared more CDR3 sequences with iaTregs than other blood Tregs. Compared with other blood Treg cells, inflammation-associated Treg cells had reduced TCR diversity.

This clonotype was obtained from a donor younger than 30 with juvenile idiopathic arthritis. What was sequenced was Treg cells from blood. Subset specified: HLA-DR+ inflammation-associated blood Treg cells. The rearrangement uses TRBV5-4 and TRBJ2-5; without DNA, the TCRdb call of TRBD1 cannot be checked. The CDR3 protein is CASSVKGGWSETQYF.